This entry describes one TCR beta chain. This specimen comes from a study of blood T cell repertoires in COVID-19. As for the study in general: Sites in the United States, Italy and Spain provided acute and convalescent COVID-19 samples. In each case, the material was cDNA or gDNA derived from T cells, B-cell-depleted T cells, or PBMCs.

As processed by the authors: Estimation of nucleated cell counts relied on the amplification of reference gene primers. Sequencing used immunoSEQ multiplex PCR; TCRdb keeps in-frame clones, though not all of them. The V and J calls and clone size are taken from that table; D and trimming were inferred from the DNA. The data contain 160,000 or so clones, 75% to 80% of them singletons. CDR1 and CDR2 from the germline V gene are MRHNA and SNTAGT. With 0 bases clipped from V and 7 bases from J, the junction kept 2 bases outside the gene matches. This CDR3 region has 14 residues. The origin of this receptor is a woman older than 75 with acute or convalescent COVID-19. The chain is built from TRBV6-4 and TRBJ2-1, with 8 positions matching TRBD2. The sequencing sample was made of peripheral blood. The CDR3 here is CASSDSGTRNEQFF. In DNA form, the CDR3 reads TGTGCCAGCAGTGACTCCGGGACTAGGAATGAGCAGTTCTTC.